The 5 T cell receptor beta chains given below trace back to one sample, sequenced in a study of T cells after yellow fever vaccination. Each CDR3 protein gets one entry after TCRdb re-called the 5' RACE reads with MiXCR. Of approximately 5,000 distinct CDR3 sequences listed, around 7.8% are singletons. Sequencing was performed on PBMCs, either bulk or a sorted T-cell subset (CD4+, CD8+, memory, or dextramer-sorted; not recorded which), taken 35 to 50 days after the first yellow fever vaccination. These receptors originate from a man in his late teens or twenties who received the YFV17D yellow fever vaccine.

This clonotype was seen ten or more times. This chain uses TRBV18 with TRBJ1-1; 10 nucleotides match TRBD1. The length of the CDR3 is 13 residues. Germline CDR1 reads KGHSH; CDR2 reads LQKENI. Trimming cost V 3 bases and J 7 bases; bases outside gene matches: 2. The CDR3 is CASSPRDRGEAFF. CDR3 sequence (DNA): TGTGCCAGCTCACCCCGGGACAGGGGTGAAGCTTTCTTT.

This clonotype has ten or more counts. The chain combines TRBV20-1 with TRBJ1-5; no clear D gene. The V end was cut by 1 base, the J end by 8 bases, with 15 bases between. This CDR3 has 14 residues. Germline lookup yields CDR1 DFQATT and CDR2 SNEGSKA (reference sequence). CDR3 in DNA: TGCAGTGCTAGAGGCGGCGGAGCGGATAAGCCCCAGCATTTT. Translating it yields CSARGGGADKPQHF.

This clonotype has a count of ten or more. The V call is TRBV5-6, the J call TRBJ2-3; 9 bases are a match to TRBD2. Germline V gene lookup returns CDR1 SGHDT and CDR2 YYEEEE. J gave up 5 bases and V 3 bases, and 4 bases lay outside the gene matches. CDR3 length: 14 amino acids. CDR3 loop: CASSSAGGGDTQYF. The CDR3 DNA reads TGTGCCAGCAGCTCCGCGGGGGGGGGAGATACGCAGTATTTT.

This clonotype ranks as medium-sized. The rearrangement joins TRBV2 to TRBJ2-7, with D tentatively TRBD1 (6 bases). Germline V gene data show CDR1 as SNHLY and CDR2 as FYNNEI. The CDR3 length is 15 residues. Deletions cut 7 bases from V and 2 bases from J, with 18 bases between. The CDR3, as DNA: TGTGCCAGCACCTCATTGGACAGTCTCCCCTACGAGCAGTACTTC. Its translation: CASTSLDSLPYEQYF. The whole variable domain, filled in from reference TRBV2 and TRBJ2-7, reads EPEVTQTPSHQVTQMGQEVILRCVPISNHLYFYWYRQILGQKVEFLVSFYNNEISEKSEIFDDQFSVERPDGSNFTLKIRSTKLEDSAMYFCASTSLDSLPYEQYFGPGTRLTVT.

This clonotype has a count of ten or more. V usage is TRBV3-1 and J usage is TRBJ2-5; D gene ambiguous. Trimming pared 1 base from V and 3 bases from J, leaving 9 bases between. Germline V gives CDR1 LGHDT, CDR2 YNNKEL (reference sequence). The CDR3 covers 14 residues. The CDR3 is CASSQVRHEETQYF. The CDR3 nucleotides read TGTGCCAGCAGCCAAGTACGGCATGAAGAGACCCAGTACTTC.